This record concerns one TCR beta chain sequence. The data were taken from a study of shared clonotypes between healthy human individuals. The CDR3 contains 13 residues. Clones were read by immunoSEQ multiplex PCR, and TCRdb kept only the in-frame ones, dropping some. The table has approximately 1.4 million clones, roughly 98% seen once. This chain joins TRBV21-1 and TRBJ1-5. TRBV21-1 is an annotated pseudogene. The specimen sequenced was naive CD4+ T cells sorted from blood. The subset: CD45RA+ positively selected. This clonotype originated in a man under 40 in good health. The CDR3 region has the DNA TGTGCCAGCGACCAGGGACGAGATCAGCCCCAGCATTTT. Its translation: CASDQGRDQPQHF.